The 13 T cell receptor beta chains below were found in one sample sequenced in a study of shared clonotypes between healthy human individuals. Assay used: immunoSEQ multiplex PCR; TCRdb lists only in-frame clones, some missing. The sample has about 580,000 clones, roughly 98% seen once. In the naive CD8 group, cells lacked CD45RO and were positively selected for CCR7, so terminally differentiated effector memory CD45RA+ cells were left out. The source material was naive CD8+ T cells sorted from blood. The receptors were sampled from a man between 25 and 39 years old in good health.

DNA for the CDR3: TGTGCCAGCAGATTAAACCGGGACGGAGCCAGGTACGAGCAGTACTTC. As protein: CASRLNRDGARYEQYF. V is TRBV27 and J is TRBJ2-7; the D gene could be TRBD1 or TRBD2 (5 bases each). The CDR3 extends over 16 amino acids. In germline, CDR1 is MNHEY, CDR2 SMNVEV (reference sequence). Deletions cut 6 bases from V and 4 bases from J, with 22 bases between.

The chain is built from TRBV28 and TRBJ2-7, with 10 bases that match TRBD1. The germline V gene has CDR1 MDHEN and CDR2 SYDVKM. The V and J ends lost 9 bases and 4 bases, in that order; junction bases with no gene match: 6. CDR3 length: 13 residues. This chain's CDR3 is CASRQGAGYEQYF. The CDR3 DNA reads as TGTGCCAGTCGACAGGGGGCCGGGTACGAGCAGTACTTC.

V and J are TRBV11-2 and TRBJ2-7; a possible D gene is TRBD2 (6 bases). V was pared by 1 base and J by 3 bases, with 16 bases between. The CDR3 extends over 16 amino acids. Germline V gene lookup returns CDR1 SGHAT and CDR2 FQNNGV. Written as DNA, the CDR3 is TGTGCCAGCAGCTTAGGGACCAATGAGGGACTCTACGAGCAGTACTTC. It codes for CASSLGTNEGLYEQYF.

This clone was picked up one time. This CDR3 reads CASRASSSHEQFF. DNA of the CDR3: TGTGCCAGCAGGGCTTCCTCCTCCCATGAGCAGTTCTTC. The rearrangement joins TRBV28 to TRBJ2-1, with D unresolved. CDR1 is MDHEN, CDR2 SYDVKM, per germline. The CDR3 extends over 13 amino acids. V lost 6 bases and J 8 bases, leaving 14 bases between the germline ends.

The chain joins TRBV6-5 to TRBJ2-1; 12 nucleotides agree with TRBD1. Germline V CDR1 and CDR2: MNHEY, SVGAGI. The CDR3 is 16 residues long. V shed 0 bases, J shed 5 bases, and the junction held 2 bases outside the gene matches. The CDR3 sequence: CASSYSGTGGNNEQFF. The CDR3, as DNA: TGTGCCAGCAGTTACTCGGGGACAGGGGGCAACAATGAGCAGTTCTTC.

V usage is TRBV29-1 and J usage is TRBJ1-1, with TRBD1 as a possible D gene (6 bases). Germline values: CDR1 SQVTM, CDR2 ANQGSEA. This CDR3 is built from 14 residues. V was shortened by 0 bases and J by 6 bases, with 14 bases between the two germline ends. CDR3 protein: CSVEEVGHPPEAFF. CDR3 DNA sequence: TGCAGCGTTGAAGAGGTGGGACATCCCCCTGAAGCTTTCTTT.

This clone was detected once. The V and J genes are TRBV29-1 and TRBJ2-2; 10 nucleotides match TRBD2. The CDR3 totals 13 residues. The germline gives CDR1 SQVTM, CDR2 ANQGSEA. J was trimmed by 6 bases and V by 5 bases; bases with no gene match: 3. This CDR3 is CSVWLAGAGELFF. The CDR3 nucleotides are TGCAGCGTTTGGCTAGCGGGAGCCGGGGAGCTGTTTTTT.

The chain links TRBV5-4 to TRBJ1-5; no definite D call. With 4 bases removed from V and 1 base from J, the gap between germline ends came to 12 bases. The V gene's germline CDR1 is SGHNT and CDR2 YYREEE (reference sequence). The CDR3 extends over 15 amino acids. The CDR3: CASSPGYGSNQPQHF. The CDR3 DNA reads TGTGCCAGCAGCCCCGGGTATGGGAGCAATCAGCCCCAGCATTTT.

V is TRBV2 and J is TRBJ2-3; TRBD2 matches 10 bases. V dropped 6 bases and J dropped 5; count of bases not matched to a gene: 5. Germline CDR1 and CDR2: SNHLY and FYNNEI. CDR3 length: 14 residues. The CDR3 is CASSLAGALDTQYF. CDR3 bases: TGTGCCAGCAGCCTAGCGGGAGCGCTAGATACGCAGTATTTT.

This clone showed up just once. The chain couples TRBV9 to TRBJ2-2; 12 nucleotides agree with TRBD2. J gave up 1 base and V 3 bases, and 4 bases lay outside the gene matches. The CDR3 runs 17 residues. Germline loops: CDR1 SGDLS, CDR2 YYNGEE. The CDR3 protein is CASSAGLAGMNTGELFF. The DNA of the CDR3 is TGTGCCAGCAGCGCCGGACTAGCGGGGATGAACACCGGGGAGCTGTTTTTT.

For the CDR3, the DNA is TGTGCCAGCAGTGACAGGTCAACCTACGAGCAGTACTTC. It codes for CASSDRSTYEQYF. The chain couples TRBV2 to TRBJ2-7; D is undetermined. This CDR3 contains 13 residues. Germline V gene data show CDR1 as SNHLY and CDR2 as FYNNEI. The V gene lost 3 bases and the J gene lost 2 bases, with 8 bases spanning the gap.

This sequence joins TRBV7-9 and TRBJ2-7; 10 nucleotides agree with TRBD1. Germline lookup yields CDR1 SEHNR and CDR2 FQNEAQ (reference sequence). CDR3 length equals 19 residues. V shed 5 bases and J 7 bases; nucleotides not matched to a gene: 23. CDR3 sequence reads: CASSEPGTGADPHRFEQYF. The CDR3 nucleotides are TGTGCCAGCAGCGAACCCGGGACAGGGGCCGACCCTCATAGGTTTGAGCAGTACTTC.

The genes are TRBV7-2 and TRBJ2-7, with TRBD2 matching 7 bases. With 1 base clipped from V and 3 bases from J, the junction kept 6 bases outside the gene matches. This CDR3 contains 15 residues. Germline assignment: CDR1 SGHTA and CDR2 FQGNSA. CDR3 DNA sequence: TGTGCCAGCAGCTTAGGGCGGGGGAAACTCTACGAGCAGTACTTC. Protein: CASSLGRGKLYEQYF.